This T cell receptor (beta chain) was observed in a study of blood T cells in healthy people across ages. Study-level points and caveats: Diversity estimated from one million T cells was considered an underestimate. TCR beta diversity, measured per million T cells, fell in a roughly linear way with age.

Notes on this clonotype: As yet, its antigen is unknown. This may come from a read error, since a much larger clone is one base off.

The donors, healthy Caucasians from Russia, were aged roughly 6 to 95. The use of a sample-barcoded 5' primer and a J-beta primer mix characterized a second PCR of 7 to 11 cycles. TCRdb reanalysed the 5' RACE reads using MiXCR and keeps one entry per CDR3 protein. The table lists approximately 800,000 distinct CDR3 sequences, approximately 60% of them singletons, with roughly 25% in the top ten. This CDR3 has 14 residues. Germline assignment: CDR1 LGHNA and CDR2 YNFKEQ. This rearrangement joins TRBV4-2 to TRBJ2-5, with D perhaps TRBD2 (5 bases). This clonotype was obtained from a middle-aged man in good health. Sample: blood. The CDR3 reads CTSSQDRLQETQYF. CDR3 bases: TGTACCAGCAGCCAAGATCGACTACAAGAGACCCAGTACTTC.